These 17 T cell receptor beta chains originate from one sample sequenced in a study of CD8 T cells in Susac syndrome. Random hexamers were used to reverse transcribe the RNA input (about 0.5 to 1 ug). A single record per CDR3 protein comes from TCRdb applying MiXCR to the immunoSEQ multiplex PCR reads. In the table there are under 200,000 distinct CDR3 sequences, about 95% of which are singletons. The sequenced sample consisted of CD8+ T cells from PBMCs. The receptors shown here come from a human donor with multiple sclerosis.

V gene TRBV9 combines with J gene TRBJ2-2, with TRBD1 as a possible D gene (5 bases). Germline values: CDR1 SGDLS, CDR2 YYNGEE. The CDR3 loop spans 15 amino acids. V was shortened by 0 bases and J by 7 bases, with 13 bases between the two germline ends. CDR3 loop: CASSVGAGFNGELFF. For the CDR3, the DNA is TGTGCCAGCAGCGTAGGTGCAGGGTTCAACGGGGAGCTGTTTTTT.

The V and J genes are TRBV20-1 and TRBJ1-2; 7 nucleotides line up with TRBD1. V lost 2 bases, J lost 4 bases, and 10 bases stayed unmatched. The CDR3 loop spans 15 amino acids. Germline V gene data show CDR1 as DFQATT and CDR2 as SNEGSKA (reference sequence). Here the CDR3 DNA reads TGCAGTGCTAGACCGGGGACAGATACGATCTATGGCTACACCTTC. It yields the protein CSARPGTDTIYGYTF.

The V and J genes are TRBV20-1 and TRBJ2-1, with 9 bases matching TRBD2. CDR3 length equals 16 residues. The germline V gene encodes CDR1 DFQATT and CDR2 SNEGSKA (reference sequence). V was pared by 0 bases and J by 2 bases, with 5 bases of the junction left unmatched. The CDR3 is CSARDSGGSAYNEQFF. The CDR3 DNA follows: TGCAGTGCTAGAGATAGCGGGGGTTCCGCCTACAATGAGCAGTTCTTC.

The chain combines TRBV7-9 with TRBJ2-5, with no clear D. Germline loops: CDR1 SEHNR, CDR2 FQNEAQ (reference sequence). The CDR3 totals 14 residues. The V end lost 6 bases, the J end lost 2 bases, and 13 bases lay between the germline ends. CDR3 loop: CASRSPDGQETQYF. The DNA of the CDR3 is TGTGCCAGCAGATCTCCCGACGGGCAAGAGACCCAGTACTTC.

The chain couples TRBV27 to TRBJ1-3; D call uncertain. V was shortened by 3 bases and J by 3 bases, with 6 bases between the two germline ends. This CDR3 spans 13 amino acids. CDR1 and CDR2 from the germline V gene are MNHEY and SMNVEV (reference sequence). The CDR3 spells CASSLAHGNTIYF. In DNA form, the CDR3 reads TGTGCCAGCAGTTTGGCGCATGGAAACACCATATATTTT.

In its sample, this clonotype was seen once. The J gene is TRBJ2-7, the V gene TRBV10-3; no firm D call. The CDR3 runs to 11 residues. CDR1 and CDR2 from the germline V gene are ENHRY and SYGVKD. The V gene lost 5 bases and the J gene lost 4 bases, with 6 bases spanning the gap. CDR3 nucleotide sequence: TGTGCCATCAGTTCGGATTACGAGCAGTACTTC. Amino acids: CAISSDYEQYF.

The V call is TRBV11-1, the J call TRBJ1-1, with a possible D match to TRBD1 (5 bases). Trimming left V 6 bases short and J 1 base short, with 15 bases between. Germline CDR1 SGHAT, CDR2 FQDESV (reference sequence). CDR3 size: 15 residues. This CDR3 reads CASRPPTEGNTEAFF. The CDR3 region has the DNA TGTGCCAGCAGACCCCCGACAGAGGGGAACACTGAAGCTTTCTTT.

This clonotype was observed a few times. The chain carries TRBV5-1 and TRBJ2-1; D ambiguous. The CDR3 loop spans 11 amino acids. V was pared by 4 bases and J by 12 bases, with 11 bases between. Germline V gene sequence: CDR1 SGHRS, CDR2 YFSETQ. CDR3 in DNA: TGCGCCAGCAGCCAAGGTGCAGGGCAGTTCTTC. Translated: CASSQGAGQFF.

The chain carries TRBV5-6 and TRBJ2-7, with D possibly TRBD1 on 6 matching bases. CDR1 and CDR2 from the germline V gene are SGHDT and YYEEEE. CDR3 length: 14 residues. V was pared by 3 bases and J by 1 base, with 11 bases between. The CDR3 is CASSSEDRSYEQYF. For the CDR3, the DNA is TGTGCCAGCAGCTCTGAGGACAGATCCTACGAGCAGTACTTC.

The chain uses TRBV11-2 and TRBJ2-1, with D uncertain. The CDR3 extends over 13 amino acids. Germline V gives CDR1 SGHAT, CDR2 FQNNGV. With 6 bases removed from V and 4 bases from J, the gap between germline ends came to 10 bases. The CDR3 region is CASSLGLYNEQFF. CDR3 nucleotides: TGTGCCAGCAGTTTGGGGTTGTACAATGAGCAGTTCTTC.

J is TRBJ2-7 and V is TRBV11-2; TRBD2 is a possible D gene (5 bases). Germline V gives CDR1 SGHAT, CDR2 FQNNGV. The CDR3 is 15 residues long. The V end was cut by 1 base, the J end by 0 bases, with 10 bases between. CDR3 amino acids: CASSLGGEGSYEQYF. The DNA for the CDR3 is TGTGCCAGCAGCTTAGGGGGAGAAGGCTCCTACGAGCAGTACTTC.

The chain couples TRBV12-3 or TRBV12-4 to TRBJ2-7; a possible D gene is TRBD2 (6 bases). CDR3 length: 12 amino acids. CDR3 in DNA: TGTGCTAGCCGCGGGGATCTCGACGAGCAGTACTTC. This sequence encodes CASRGDLDEQYF.

CDR3 sequence (DNA): TGTGCCAGCAGCGAATCGACCTGGGATACGCAGTATTTT. Amino acids: CASSESTWDTQYF. The V call is TRBV9, the J call TRBJ2-3, with unresolved D. V lost 3 bases and J 6 bases, leaving 11 bases between the germline ends. CDR1 is SGDLS and CDR2 is YYNGEE in the germline V gene. There are 13 residues in the CDR3.

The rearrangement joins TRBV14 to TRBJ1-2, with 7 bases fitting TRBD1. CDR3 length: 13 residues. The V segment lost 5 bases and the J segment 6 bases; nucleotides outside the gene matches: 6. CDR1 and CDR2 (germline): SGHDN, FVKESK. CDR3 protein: CASSAWTGHGYTF. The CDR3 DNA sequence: TGTGCCAGCAGCGCTTGGACAGGCCATGGCTACACCTTC.

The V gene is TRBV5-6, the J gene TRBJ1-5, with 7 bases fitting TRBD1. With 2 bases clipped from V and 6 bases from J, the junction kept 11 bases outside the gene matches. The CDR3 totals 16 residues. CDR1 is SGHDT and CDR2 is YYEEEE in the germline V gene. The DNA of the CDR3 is TGTGCCAGCAGCTTCCTTTCGACAGGGACTAGTCAGCCCCAGCATTTT. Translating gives CASSFLSTGTSQPQHF.

The CDR3 here is CSAHGGTNYNEQFF. The CDR3 DNA is TGCAGCGCTCACGGAGGGACCAACTACAATGAGCAGTTCTTC. The genes are TRBV29-1 and TRBJ2-1; D perhaps matches TRBD2 (6 bases). This CDR3 spans 14 amino acids. The V end lost 7 bases, the J end lost 3 bases, and 16 bases lay between the germline ends. Per germline, CDR1 SQVTM and CDR2 ANQGSEA.

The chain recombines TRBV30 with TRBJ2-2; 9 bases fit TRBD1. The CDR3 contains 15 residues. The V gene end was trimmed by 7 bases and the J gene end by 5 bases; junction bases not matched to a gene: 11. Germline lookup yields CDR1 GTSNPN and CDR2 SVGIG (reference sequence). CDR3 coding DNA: TGTGCCTCGGGCTGGGACAGGGAGGGGACCGGGGAGCTGTTTTTT. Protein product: CASGWDREGTGELFF.